Sequencing of this T cell receptor beta chain was carried out in a study of control samples from healthy donors and cancer patients. The CDR3 has 17 amino acids. Trimming cost V 3 bases and J 6 bases; bases outside gene matches: 13. Germline CDR1 is MNHEY and CDR2 is SMNVEV (reference sequence). This table comes from immunoSEQ multiplex PCR, and its TCRdb copy is limited to in-frame clones, with some not included. The sample lists approximately 140,000 clones, approximately 93% occurring once. The chain joins TRBV27 to TRBJ2-3, with 9 bases lining up with TRBD1. The sequencing sample was made of blood. This TCR was recovered from a man aged 18 to 30 in good health. CDR3 sequence: CASSFQNALDRGDTQYF. CDR3 bases: TGTGCCAGCAGTTTCCAGAATGCGCTGGACAGGGGCGATACGCAGTATTTT.